The T cell receptor beta chain under discussion was sequenced for a study of CD4 T cells in relation to SARS-CoV-2 and coronaviruses. Study-level background: TCR beta CDR3s were sequenced after approximately 11-day antigen culture of PBMCs. General study points: This crossreactivity analysis covered spike protein alone, no other viral proteins. Samples before the pandemic and after infection were not matched within any donor.

Comment on this clone: The target antigen is unknown.

Trimming took off 2 bases at V and 8 bases at J, with 14 bases between the two ends. This CDR3 contains 14 residues. Germline CDR1 and CDR2: SGHKS and YYEKEE (reference sequence). The unexposed donors gave CD4+ T cells in about 2010-2019, prior to COVID-19. CD4+ T cells were isolated from the cells after less than 13 days of culture. TCRdb's copy holds only in-frame clones and misses some; the assay was immunoSEQ multiplex PCR. The table lists about 20,000 clones, 66% of them singletons. The chain links TRBV5-5 to TRBJ2-1; D perhaps matches TRBD1 (8 bases). The specimen sequenced was CD4+ T cells from PBMCs, cultured in vitro. This clonotype was sampled from a human donor in good health. The CDR3 DNA reads as TGTGCCAGCAGCTTACTACAGGGGGGGGATGAGCAGTTCTTC. Translation: CASSLLQGGDEQFF.